This TCR beta chain was observed in a study of patients and donors after allogeneic stem cell transplantation (dated by TCRdb to about 2020). After removal of 7 bases from V and 4 bases from J, the junction retains 9 bases not matched to a gene. The germline V gene sets CDR1 to MNHEY and CDR2 to SVGEGT. Including cysteine and phenylalanine, the CDR3 has 14 amino acids. Only the CDR3 region is kept as DNA, spanning 42 bases read in frame from base 1. This clonotype is regarded as medium-sized (0.01 to 0.1%). What this receptor recognizes is not known. Base qualities are not provided; no much larger clone lies one nucleotide away. To prepare the library, RT-PCR was applied. Sequenced on a NextSeq 550. TCRdb redid the processing of the public reads, applying fastp at Q25 and MiXCR, and retained in-frame beta chains. Rows with a matching CDR3 protein are joined into one entry that keeps the most common DNA and genes. This sample holds some 990 distinct CDR3 sequences; about 0.42% were observed only once. Around a third of the sample is in the top ten clones.

Sequenced input: blood, either unsorted or a sorted T cell fraction (not recorded which). This receptor was identified in a human donor who was either an allogeneic HSCT recipient or a stem cell or donor lymphocyte infusion donor (not recorded which). It is not recorded whose cells these are; they may come from a transplant donor. The V and J genes are TRBV6-2 or TRBV6-3 and TRBJ1-1; TRBD1 fits 7 bases in the junction. The DNA sequence reads TGTGCCAGCACCCAACAGGGGAGTGTCACTGAAGCTTTCTTT. It is translated as CASTQQGSVTEAFF.